The clone carrying this T cell receptor beta chain is a singleton in its sample. Its cognate antigen is unknown. A roughly 120-subject validation cohort, separate from the 666-subject first cohort, supplied the donors. This sample is part of a study of cytomegalovirus exposure and HLA in healthy donors. Findings and caveats of the study: Some TCR beta chains (164 of them) were listed as cytomegalovirus-associated.

Profiled with immunoSEQ multiplex PCR; TCRdb holds only in-frame clones, not every one. The repertoire holds about 130,000 clones, nearly 90% seen once, with 0.95% to 1.3% in the top ten. After removal of 2 bases from V and 0 bases from J, the junction contained 13 bases not matched to a gene. CDR3 length: 17 amino acids. In germline, CDR1 is GTSNPN, CDR2 SVGIG (reference sequence). The clonotype was recovered from a woman aged 18-30 years in good health and CMV-seronegative. The sequenced material came from PBMCs. V gene TRBV30 combines with J gene TRBJ2-7, with 7 positions matching TRBD1. This chain's CDR3 is CAWSRPGQTYGSYEQYF. Written as DNA, the CDR3 is TGTGCCTGGAGTCGGCCGGGACAGACATATGGCTCCTACGAGCAGTACTTC.